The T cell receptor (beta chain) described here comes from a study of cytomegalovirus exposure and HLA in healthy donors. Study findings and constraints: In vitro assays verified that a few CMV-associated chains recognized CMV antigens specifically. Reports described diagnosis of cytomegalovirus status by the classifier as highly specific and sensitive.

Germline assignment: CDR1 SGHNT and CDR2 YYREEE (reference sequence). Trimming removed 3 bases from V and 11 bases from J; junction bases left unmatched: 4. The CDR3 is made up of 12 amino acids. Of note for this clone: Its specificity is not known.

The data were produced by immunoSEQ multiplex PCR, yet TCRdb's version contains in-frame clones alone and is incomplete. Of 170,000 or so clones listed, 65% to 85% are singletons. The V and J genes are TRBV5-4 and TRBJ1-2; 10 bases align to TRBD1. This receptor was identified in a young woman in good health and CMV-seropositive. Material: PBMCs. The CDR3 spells CASSWGQGTYTF. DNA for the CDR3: TGTGCCAGCAGCTGGGGACAGGGGACGTACACCTTC.